This T cell receptor beta chain is from a study of CXCR3-negative and CXCR3-positive naive CD8 T cells. Broader study findings: Within a donor, both naive subsets shared TRBV-TRBJ usage, unlike memory cells. TRB CDR3s were more hydrophobic in CXCR3-positive than in CXCR3-negative naive cells.

All TRB cDNA libraries came from 5' RACE performed with UMI labels. For each CDR3 protein, TCRdb gives one entry from its re-call of the 5' RACE reads, without DNA. The sample holds around 130,000 distinct CDR3 sequences. In regard to this clonotype: Antigen specificity is unknown.

Each CD8+ T cell subset was sorted in triplicate, hundreds of thousands of cells each. This clonotype originated in a human donor in good health. Some clones in this sample may be carry-over from other donors' samples. The sample taken for sequencing was naive CXCR3+ CD8+ T cells from blood. Described subset: CD45RO-CCR7+CD27+CD95- naive CD8+ T cells expressing CXCR3 (TNR3+).

The CDR3 loop is CASSQPTGVDNYGYTF. The chain is built from TRBV4-1 and TRBJ1-2; TCRdb names TRBD1, which stays unverified in the absence of DNA. The CDR3 runs to 16 residues. Per germline, CDR1 MGHRA and CDR2 YSYEKL.